Given below is one T cell receptor (beta chain) in context. The germline gives CDR1 MDHEN, CDR2 SYDVKM. Trimming at V came to 6 bases and at J to 6 bases, leaving 9 bases not matched to a gene. CDR3 length: 14 amino acids. The PCR employed 60 Vbeta primers together with 13 Jbeta primers. Produced via immunoSEQ multiplex PCR; TCRdb's table is partial and in-frame only. The data contain about 140,000 clones, around 80% of them singletons. The data stem from a study of cytomegalovirus exposure and HLA in healthy donors. This clonotype was obtained from a man aged 40-49 years in good health and CMV-seropositive. The chain links TRBV28 to TRBJ1-2; TRBD1 agrees at 8 bases. Sequencing used PBMCs. CDR3 sequence (DNA): TGTGCCAGCAGGACTCCCAGGGGGCAGAATGGCTACACCTTC. Its protein product is CASRTPRGQNGYTF.